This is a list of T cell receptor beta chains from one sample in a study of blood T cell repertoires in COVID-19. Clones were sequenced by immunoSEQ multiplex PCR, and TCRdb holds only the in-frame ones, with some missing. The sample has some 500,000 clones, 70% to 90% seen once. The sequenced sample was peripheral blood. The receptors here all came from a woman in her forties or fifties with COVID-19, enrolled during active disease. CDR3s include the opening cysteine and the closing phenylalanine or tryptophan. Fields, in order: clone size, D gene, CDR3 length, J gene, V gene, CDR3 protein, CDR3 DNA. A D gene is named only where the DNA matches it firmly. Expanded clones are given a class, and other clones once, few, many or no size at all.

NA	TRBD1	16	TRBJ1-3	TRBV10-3	CAISGGDRASGNTIYF	TGTGCCATCAGTGGGGGGGACAGGGCTTCTGGAAACACCATATATTTT
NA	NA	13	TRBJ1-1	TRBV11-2	CASGGAGNTEAFF	TGTGCCAGCGGAGGAGCAGGGAACACTGAAGCTTTCTTT
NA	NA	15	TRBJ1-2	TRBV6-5	CASSPGTPFSYGYTF	TGTGCCAGCAGTCCAGGGACACCCTTCTCCTATGGCTACACCTTC
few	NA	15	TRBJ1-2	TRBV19	CASTRRTATNYGYTF	TGTGCCAGTACCCGGAGGACAGCCACTAACTATGGCTACACCTTC
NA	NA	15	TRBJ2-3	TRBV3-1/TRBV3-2	CASNSIGEMSDTQYF	TGTGCCAGCAACTCGATTGGGGAGATGTCAGATACGCAGTATTTT
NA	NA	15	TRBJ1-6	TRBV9	CASSFQTGWNSPLHF	TGTGCCAGCAGCTTTCAAACAGGTTGGAATTCACCCCTCCACTTT
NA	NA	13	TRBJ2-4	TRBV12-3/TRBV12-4	CASSFNQGNIQYF	TGTGCCAGCAGTTTTAATCAGGGAAACATTCAGTACTTC
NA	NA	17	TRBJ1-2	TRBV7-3	CASSSRVPDSGSDGYTF	TGTGCCAGCAGCTCGCGAGTTCCGGACAGCGGATCCGATGGCTACACCTTC
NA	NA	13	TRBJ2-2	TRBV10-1	CASSLRGAGELFF	TGCGCCAGCAGCCTCAGGGGCGCCGGGGAGCTGTTTTTT
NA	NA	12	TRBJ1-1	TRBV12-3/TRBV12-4	CASSSFGVEAFF	TGTGCCAGCAGTTCCTTCGGAGTAGAGGCTTTCTTT
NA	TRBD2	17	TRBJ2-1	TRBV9	CASSPIGTGGGRYEQFF	TGTGCCAGCAGCCCAATTGGCACTGGCGGGGGGCGGTATGAGCAGTTCTTC
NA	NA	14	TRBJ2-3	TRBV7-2	CASSSSQGLNTQYF	TGTGCCAGCAGCTCCTCCCAGGGCCTAAATACGCAGTATTTT
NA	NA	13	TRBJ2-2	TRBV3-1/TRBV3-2	CASSHGHPGELFF	TGTGCCAGCAGTCACGGACATCCCGGGGAGCTGTTTTTT
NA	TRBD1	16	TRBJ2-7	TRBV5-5	CASSTSPGQAAYEQYF	TGTGCCAGCAGCACAAGCCCGGGACAGGCCGCCTACGAGCAGTACTTC
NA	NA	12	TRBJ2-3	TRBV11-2	CASSSSPDTQYF	TGTGCCAGCAGCTCGTCCCCAGATACGCAGTATTTT
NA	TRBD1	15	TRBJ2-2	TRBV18	CASSPGQGHTGELFF	TGTGCCAGCTCGCCGGGACAGGGACACACCGGGGAGCTGTTTTTT
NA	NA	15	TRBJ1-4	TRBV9	CASSRWNRDNEKLFF	TGTGCCAGCAGCCGTTGGAACAGGGATAATGAAAAACTGTTTTTT
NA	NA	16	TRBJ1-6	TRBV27	CASSLVTGPTPSPLHF	TGTGCCAGCAGTTTAGTAACAGGCCCTACCCCCTCACCCCTCCACTTT
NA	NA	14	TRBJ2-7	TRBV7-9	CASSLSRGTYEQYF	TGTGCCAGCAGCCTTAGTAGGGGTACCTACGAGCAGTACTTC
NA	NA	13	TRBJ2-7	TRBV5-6	CASSPWGGTRRYF	TGTGCCAGCAGCCCCTGGGGTGGGACAAGGAGGTACTTC
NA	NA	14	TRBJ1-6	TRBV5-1	CASSFGGANSPLHF	TGCGCCAGCAGCTTTGGGGGGGCTAATTCACCCCTCCACTTT
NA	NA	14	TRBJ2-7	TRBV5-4	CASSLGSPAYEQYF	TGTGCCAGCAGCTTGGGGAGCCCTGCCTACGAGCAGTACTTC
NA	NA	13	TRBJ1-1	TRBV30	CAWGLYQDTEAFF	TGTGCCTGGGGTCTCTACCAGGACACTGAAGCTTTCTTT
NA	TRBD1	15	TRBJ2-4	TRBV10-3	CAISPTGAAKNIQYF	TGTGCCATCAGTCCCACAGGGGCGGCCAAAAACATTCAGTACTTC
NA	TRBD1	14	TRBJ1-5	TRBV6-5	CASSRDRGNQPQHF	TGTGCCAGCAGCCGGGACAGGGGTAATCAGCCCCAGCATTTT